Included here is one T cell receptor beta chain sequence, with context. The target antigen is unknown. The junction does not match germline at one end; this may be a read error. The data stem from a study of cytomegalovirus exposure and HLA in healthy donors. Study findings and constraints: Sequencing likely generated an artifact that appeared as a cluster of highly shared sequence variants. Previously analyzed data showed that most TCR beta V segments were productive at a frequency of about 87% or about 30%.

Germline CDR1 and CDR2: SGHTA and FQGTGA. The CDR3 has 19 amino acids. The PCR made use of 60 Vbeta and 13 Jbeta primers. Libraries were prepared by immunoSEQ multiplex PCR; TCRdb keeps only in-frame clonotypes and omits some of them. The sample yields about 67,000 clones, roughly 78% seen once. V usage is TRBV7-3 and J usage is TRBJ2-2; 7 nucleotides line up with TRBD2. Material: PBMCs. The clonotype originates from a man aged 40-55 years in good health and CMV-seronegative. The CDR3 bases are TGTTCCAGCAGCTTAAGGGGTGGCGGGGGTATTAAGAGCACCGGGGAGCTGTTTTTT. This codes for CSSSLRGGGGIKSTGELFF.